This T cell receptor beta chain was captured in a study of regulatory T cells in long-lasting Graves disease. V gave up 3 bases and J gave up 6 bases, with 21 bases separating them. The CDR3 sequence is 17 residues long. The germline gives CDR1 MNHEY, CDR2 SMNVEV (reference sequence). The TCR beta library used iRepertoire HTBI primers with Arm-PCR amplification of CDR3. MiXCR, applied by TCRdb to the multiplex PCR reads, yields one record per CDR3 protein. This repertoire shows about 450,000 distinct CDR3 sequences, around 15% found once; its top ten account for approximately 19%. Stated time point: newly diagnosed GD, antithyroid drugs for less than 3 months. Extracted PBMC RNA gave rise to the TCR library. This clonotype has at least ten counts. Separately, the same data were catalogued under a study of T cells in Graves' hyperthyroidism and ophthalmopathy.

The sequence was collected from a woman aged 50 to 60 with Graves disease. The sample here was peripheral blood mononuclear cells (PBMCs), taken at new diagnosis, from a patient treated with antithyroid drugs. The genes are TRBV27 and TRBJ1-5; D is perhaps TRBD1 (6 bases). The CDR3 DNA reads as TGTGCCAGCAGTTTTGTTGGGGGCAGCGGGGCCAGTCAGCCCCAGCATTTT. It yields the protein CASSFVGGSGASQPQHF.